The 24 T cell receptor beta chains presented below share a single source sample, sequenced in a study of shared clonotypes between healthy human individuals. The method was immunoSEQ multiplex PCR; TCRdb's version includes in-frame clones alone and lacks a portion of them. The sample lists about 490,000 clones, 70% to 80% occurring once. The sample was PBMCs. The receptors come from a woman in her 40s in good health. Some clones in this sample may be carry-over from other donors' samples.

The CDR3: CASSFVDGRRLYANTEAFF. CDR3 in DNA: TGTGCCAGCAGCTTTGTCGATGGGCGTCGGCTCTATGCGAACACTGAAGCTTTCTTT. The rearrangement uses TRBV7-2 and TRBJ1-1; D is unclear. Deletions cut 3 bases from V and 1 base from J, with 24 bases between. The CDR3 is 19 residues long. The germline gives CDR1 SGHTA, CDR2 FQGNSA.

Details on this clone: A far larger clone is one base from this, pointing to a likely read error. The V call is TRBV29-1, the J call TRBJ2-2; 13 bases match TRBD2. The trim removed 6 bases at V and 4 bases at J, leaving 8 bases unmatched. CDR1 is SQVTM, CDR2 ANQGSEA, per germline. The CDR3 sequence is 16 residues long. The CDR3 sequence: CSVPRTSGGSTGELFF. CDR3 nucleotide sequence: TGCAGCGTCCCCAGGACTAGCGGGGGCTCCACCGGGGAGCTGTTTTTT.

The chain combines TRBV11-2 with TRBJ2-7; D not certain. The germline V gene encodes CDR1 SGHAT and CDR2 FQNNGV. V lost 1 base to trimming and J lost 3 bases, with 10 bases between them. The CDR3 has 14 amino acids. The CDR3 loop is CASSLAHSGYEQYF. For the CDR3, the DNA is TGTGCCAGCAGCTTAGCCCACTCGGGCTACGAGCAGTACTTC.

The CDR3 sequence is CASSFHGDHYGYTF. CDR3 nucleotides: TGTGCCAGCAGTTTTCACGGGGACCACTATGGCTACACCTTC. The chain is built from TRBV27 and TRBJ1-2, with a weak D call TRBD1 (5 bases). V lost 3 bases and J lost 3, with 11 bases in between. CDR3 length: 14 amino acids. Germline CDR1 is MNHEY and CDR2 is SMNVEV (reference sequence).

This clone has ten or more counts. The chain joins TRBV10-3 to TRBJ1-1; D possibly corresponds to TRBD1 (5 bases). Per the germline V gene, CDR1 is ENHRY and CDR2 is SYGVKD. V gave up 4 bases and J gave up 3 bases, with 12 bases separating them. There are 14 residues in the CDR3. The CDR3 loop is CAISVGDSYTEAFF. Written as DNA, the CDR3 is TGTGCCATCAGTGTCGGGGACTCATACACTGAAGCTTTCTTT.

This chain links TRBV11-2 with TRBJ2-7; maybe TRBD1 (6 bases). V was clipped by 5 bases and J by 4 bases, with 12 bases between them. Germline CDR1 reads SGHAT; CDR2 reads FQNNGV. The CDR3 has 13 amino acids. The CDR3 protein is CASSPMDRYEQYF. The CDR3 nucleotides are TGTGCCAGCAGCCCTATGGACAGATACGAGCAGTACTTC.

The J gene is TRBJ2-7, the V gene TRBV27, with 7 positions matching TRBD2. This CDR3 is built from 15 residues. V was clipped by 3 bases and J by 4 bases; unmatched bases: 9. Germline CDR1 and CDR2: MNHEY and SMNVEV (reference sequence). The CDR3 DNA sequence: TGTGCCAGCAGTTTTAGCGGGTACGCTGGATACGAGCAGTACTTC. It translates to CASSFSGYAGYEQYF.

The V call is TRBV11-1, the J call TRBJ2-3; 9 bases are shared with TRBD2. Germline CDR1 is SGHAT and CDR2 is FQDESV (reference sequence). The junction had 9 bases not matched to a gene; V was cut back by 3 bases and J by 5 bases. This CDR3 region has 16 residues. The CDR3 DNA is TGTGCCAGCAGCTTGAGTTTAGCGGGAGCGGGAGATACGCAGTATTTT. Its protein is CASSLSLAGAGDTQYF.

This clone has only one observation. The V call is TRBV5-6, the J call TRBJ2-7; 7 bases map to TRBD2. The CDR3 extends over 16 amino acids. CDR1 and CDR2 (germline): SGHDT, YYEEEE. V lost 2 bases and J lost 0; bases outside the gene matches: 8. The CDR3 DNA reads TGTGCCAGCAGCTTAGGGAGACTAGCATACTCCTACGAGCAGTACTTC. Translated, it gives CASSLGRLAYSYEQYF.

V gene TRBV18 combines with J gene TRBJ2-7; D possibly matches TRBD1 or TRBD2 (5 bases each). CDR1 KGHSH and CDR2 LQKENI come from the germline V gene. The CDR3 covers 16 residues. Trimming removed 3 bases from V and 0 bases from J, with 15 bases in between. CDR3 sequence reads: CASSPQTGTASYEQYF. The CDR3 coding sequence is TGTGCCAGCTCACCCCAGACCGGGACGGCCTCCTACGAGCAGTACTTC.

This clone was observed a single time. For the CDR3, the DNA is TGTGCCAGCTCACCACAGTTGATAGCGGGGTCTGATACGCAGTATTTT. Encoded protein: CASSPQLIAGSDTQYF. The J gene is TRBJ2-3, the V gene TRBV18, with 8 bases matching TRBD2. The CDR3 runs to 16 residues. V dropped 1 base and J dropped 6; count of bases not matched to a gene: 9. The V gene's germline CDR1 is KGHSH and CDR2 LQKENI.

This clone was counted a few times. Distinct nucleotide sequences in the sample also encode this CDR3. The CDR3 reads CASSLAGEQYF. CDR3 nucleotides: TGTGCCAGCAGCTTAGCAGGCGAGCAGTACTTC. The chain recombines TRBV7-6 with TRBJ2-7; no firm D call. From germline, CDR1 is SGHVS and CDR2 FNYEAQ. With 0 bases removed from V and 6 bases from J, the gap between germline ends came to 3 bases. The CDR3 runs 11 residues.

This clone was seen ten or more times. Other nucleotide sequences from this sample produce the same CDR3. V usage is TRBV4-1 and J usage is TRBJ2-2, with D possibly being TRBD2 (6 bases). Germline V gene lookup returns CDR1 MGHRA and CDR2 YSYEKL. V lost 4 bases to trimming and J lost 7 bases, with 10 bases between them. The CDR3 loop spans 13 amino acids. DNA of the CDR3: TGCGCCAGCAGCCGGGGACTGTTCGGGGAGCTGTTTTTT. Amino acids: CASSRGLFGELFF.

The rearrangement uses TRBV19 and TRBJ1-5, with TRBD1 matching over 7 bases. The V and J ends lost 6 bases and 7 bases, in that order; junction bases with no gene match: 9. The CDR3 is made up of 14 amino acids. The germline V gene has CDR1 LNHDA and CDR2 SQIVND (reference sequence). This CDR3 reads CASRPQTGRQPQHF. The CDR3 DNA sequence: TGTGCCAGTAGACCCCAGACAGGGCGGCAGCCCCAGCATTTT.

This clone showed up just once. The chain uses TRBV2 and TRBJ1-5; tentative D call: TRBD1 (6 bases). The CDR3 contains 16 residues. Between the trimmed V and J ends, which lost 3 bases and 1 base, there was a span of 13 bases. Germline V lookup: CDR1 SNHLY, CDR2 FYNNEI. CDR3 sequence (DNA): TGTGCCAGCAGTGATACTCCAGGGGTCAGCAATCAGCCCCAGCATTTT. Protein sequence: CASSDTPGVSNQPQHF.

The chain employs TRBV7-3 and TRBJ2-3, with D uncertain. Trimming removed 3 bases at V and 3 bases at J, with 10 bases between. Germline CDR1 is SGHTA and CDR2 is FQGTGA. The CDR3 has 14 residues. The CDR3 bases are TGTGCCAGCAGCTTGGGATCTAGTACAGATACGCAGTATTTT. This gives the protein CASSLGSSTDTQYF.

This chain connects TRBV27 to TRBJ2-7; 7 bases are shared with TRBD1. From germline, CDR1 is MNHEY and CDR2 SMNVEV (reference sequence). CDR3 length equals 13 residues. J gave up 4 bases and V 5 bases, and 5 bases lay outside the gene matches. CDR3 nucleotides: TGTGCCAGCAGTCAGACAGGGCGTTACGAGCAGTACTTC. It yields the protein CASSQTGRYEQYF.

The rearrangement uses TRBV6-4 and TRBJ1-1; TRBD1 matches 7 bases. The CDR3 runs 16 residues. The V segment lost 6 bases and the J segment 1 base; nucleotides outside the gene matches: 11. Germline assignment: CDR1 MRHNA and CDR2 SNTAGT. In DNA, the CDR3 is TGTGCCAGCAGAGACACCACTAGGGACAGGAACACTGAAGCTTTCTTT. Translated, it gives CASRDTTRDRNTEAFF.

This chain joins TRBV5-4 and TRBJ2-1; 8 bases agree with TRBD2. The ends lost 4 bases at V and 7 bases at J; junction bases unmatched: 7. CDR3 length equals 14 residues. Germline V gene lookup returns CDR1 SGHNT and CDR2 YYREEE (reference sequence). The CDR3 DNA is TGTGCCAGCAGCCCGGGACTAGGGGGGAATGAGCAGTTCTTC. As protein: CASSPGLGGNEQFF.

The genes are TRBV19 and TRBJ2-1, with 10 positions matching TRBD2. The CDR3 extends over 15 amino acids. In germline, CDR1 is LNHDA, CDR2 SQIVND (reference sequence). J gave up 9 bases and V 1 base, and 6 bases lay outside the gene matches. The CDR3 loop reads CASSIVLAGVFEQFF. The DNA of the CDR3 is TGTGCCAGTAGTATAGTCCTAGCGGGAGTCTTTGAGCAGTTCTTC. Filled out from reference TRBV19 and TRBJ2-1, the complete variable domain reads DGGITQSPKYLFRKEGQNVTLSCEQNLNHDAMYWYRQDPGQGLRLIYYSQIVNDFQKGDIAEGYSVSREKKESFPLTVTSAQKNPTAFYLCASSIVLAGVFEQFFGPGTRLTVL.

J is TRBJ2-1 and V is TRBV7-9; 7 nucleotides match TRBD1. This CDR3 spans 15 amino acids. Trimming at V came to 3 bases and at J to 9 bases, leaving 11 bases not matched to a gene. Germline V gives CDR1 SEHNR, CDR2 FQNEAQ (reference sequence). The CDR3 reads CASSFTGSGGIEQFF. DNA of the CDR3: TGTGCCAGCAGCTTTACGGGATCAGGGGGAATTGAGCAGTTCTTC.

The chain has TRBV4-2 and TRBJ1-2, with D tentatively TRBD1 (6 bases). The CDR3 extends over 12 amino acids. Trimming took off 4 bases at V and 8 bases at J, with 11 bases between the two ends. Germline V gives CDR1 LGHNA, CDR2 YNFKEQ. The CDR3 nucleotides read TGTGCCAGCAGCCGCACAGGGTACGGCTACACCTTC. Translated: CASSRTGYGYTF.

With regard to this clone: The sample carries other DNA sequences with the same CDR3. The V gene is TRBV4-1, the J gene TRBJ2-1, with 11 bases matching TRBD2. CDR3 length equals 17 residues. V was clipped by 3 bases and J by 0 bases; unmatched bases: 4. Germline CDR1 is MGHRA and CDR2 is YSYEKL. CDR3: CASSQGLAVSSYNEQFF. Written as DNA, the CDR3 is TGCGCCAGCAGCCAGGGACTAGCGGTTAGCTCCTACAATGAGCAGTTCTTC.

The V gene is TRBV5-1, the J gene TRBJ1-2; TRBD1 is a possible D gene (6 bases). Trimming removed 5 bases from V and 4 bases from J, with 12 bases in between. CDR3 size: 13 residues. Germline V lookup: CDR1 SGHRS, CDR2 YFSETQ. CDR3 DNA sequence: TGCGCCAGCAGTAGAACAGGGTCCTATGGCTACACCTTC. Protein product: CASSRTGSYGYTF.